The present TCR beta chain was sequenced within a study of Tregs in tolerant kidney transplant recipients. The overall study: Related graft donors supplied nonmyeloablative bone marrow transplants, and mixed chimerism was transient. Study results and limitations: Activated donor B cell expansion appeared to reveal the most relevant donor-specific TCRbeta repertoire. Donor-specific Treg expansion exceeded global Treg expansion in tolerant patients, suggesting antigen drive.

Turning to this clone: The antigen is not known. The read terminates 3 residues before the CDR3 end, so the remaining end is supplied by the germline J gene.

Clones were read by immunoSEQ multiplex PCR, and TCRdb kept only the in-frame ones, dropping some. Its table lists fewer than 55,000 clones. The CDR3 is 16 residues long. J lost 7 bases, V lost 4 bases, and 10 bases had no gene match. CDR1 KGHSH and CDR2 LQKENI come from the germline V gene. Unstimulated regulatory T cells (CD4+CD25+CD127-), CD4+CD25- non-regulatory cells, CD4 and CD8 cells were FACS-sorted from thawed PBMCs. The rearrangement joins TRBV18 to TRBJ1-4, with 9 bases lining up with TRBD1. Material: CD4+ T cells from blood, obtained before the transplant. This TCR came from a human donor who received a combined kidney and bone marrow transplant. The sequenced CDR3 bases are TGTGCCAGCTCACAAACGACCGGGACAGGGAGTGAAAAA. Translation gives CASSQTTGTGSEK. The entire CDR3 sequence reads CASSQTTGTGSEKLFF.